Listed below are T cell receptor beta chains from one sample, sequenced in a study of blood T cell repertoires in COVID-19. Produced via immunoSEQ multiplex PCR; TCRdb's table is partial and in-frame only. The sample lists more than 300,000 clones, about 90% seen once, with about 10% in the top ten. Material for sequencing was peripheral blood. These receptors were collected from a woman in her twenties or thirties with COVID-19, enrolled during active disease. CDR3s include the opening cysteine and the closing phenylalanine or tryptophan. D genes are given only for firm matches. Clone size, where shown, is once, few, many, or a class for clones that have expanded.

CDR3 protein: CASSLDRGSQPQHF; CDR3 DNA: TGTGCCAGCAGCCTCGACAGGGGAAGTCAGCCCCAGCATTTT; clone size: .; J gene: TRBJ1-5; D gene: TRBD1; V gene: TRBV27
CDR3 protein: CATSDLDGNQPQHF; CDR3 DNA: TGTGCCACCAGTGATTTGGACGGGAATCAGCCCCAGCATTTT; clone size: few; J gene: TRBJ1-5; D gene: .; V gene: TRBV24-1
CDR3 protein: CASSATPGTSGVFTGELFF; CDR3 DNA: TGTGCCAGCAGCGCCACTCCCGGGACTAGCGGGGTGTTCACCGGGGAGCTGTTTTTT; clone size: .; J gene: TRBJ2-2; D gene: TRBD2; V gene: TRBV11-2
CDR3 protein: CASSDGLANTGELFF; CDR3 DNA: TGCGCCAGCAGCGATGGACTAGCGAACACCGGGGAGCTGTTTTTT; clone size: .; J gene: TRBJ2-2; D gene: TRBD2; V gene: TRBV4-3
CDR3 protein: CASTLRGPWTSGKGTYEQYF; CDR3 DNA: TGTGCCAGCACCCTACGGGGACCCTGGACTAGCGGGAAAGGTACCTACGAGCAGTACTTC; clone size: .; J gene: TRBJ2-7; D gene: TRBD2; V gene: TRBV27
CDR3 protein: CASSLGTEPSEKLFF; CDR3 DNA: TGTGCCAGCAGTCTGGGGACAGAGCCGAGTGAAAAACTGTTTTTT; clone size: .; J gene: TRBJ1-4; D gene: TRBD1; V gene: TRBV28
CDR3 protein: CASSTTQGATNEKLFF; CDR3 DNA: TGTGCCAGCTCGACCACACAGGGGGCGACTAATGAAAAACTGTTTTTT; clone size: .; J gene: TRBJ1-4; D gene: TRBD1; V gene: TRBV18
CDR3 protein: CASSQAGNTEAFF; CDR3 DNA: TGTGCCAGCAGCCAAGCGGGGAACACTGAAGCTTTCTTT; clone size: .; J gene: TRBJ1-1; D gene: .; V gene: TRBV3-1/TRBV3-2
CDR3 protein: CASKGGGNTEAFF; CDR3 DNA: TGTGCCAGTAAAGGGGGTGGAAACACTGAAGCTTTCTTT; clone size: .; J gene: TRBJ1-1; D gene: .; V gene: TRBV6-5
CDR3 protein: CASSLDPAGGPDTQYF; CDR3 DNA: TGCGCCAGCAGCTTGGATCCAGCGGGAGGACCAGATACGCAGTATTTT; clone size: few; J gene: TRBJ2-3; D gene: TRBD2; V gene: TRBV5-1
CDR3 protein: CASTIAGGSTDTQYF; CDR3 DNA: TGTGCCAGCACAATAGCGGGAGGCAGCACAGATACGCAGTATTTT; clone size: .; J gene: TRBJ2-3; D gene: TRBD2; V gene: TRBV6-5
CDR3 protein: CSVGQGPGELFF; CDR3 DNA: TGCAGCGTGGGACAGGGCCCCGGGGAGCTGTTTTTT; clone size: .; J gene: TRBJ2-2; D gene: TRBD1; V gene: TRBV29-1
CDR3 protein: CASSLVTSGDGEQYF; CDR3 DNA: TGTGCCAGCAGCTTGGTGACTAGCGGGGACGGCGAGCAGTACTTC; clone size: .; J gene: TRBJ2-7; D gene: TRBD2; V gene: TRBV5-5
CDR3 protein: CASSSQTANTEAFF; CDR3 DNA: TGTGCCAGCAGCTCCCAGACAGCCAACACTGAAGCTTTCTTT; clone size: .; J gene: TRBJ1-1; D gene: .; V gene: TRBV11-2
CDR3 protein: CASSPGEGSNQPQHF; CDR3 DNA: TGCGCCAGCAGCCCCGGGGAGGGTAGCAATCAGCCCCAGCATTTT; clone size: .; J gene: TRBJ1-5; D gene: .; V gene: TRBV5-1
CDR3 protein: CASSSDRGNEQYF; CDR3 DNA: TGTGCCAGCAGCTCCGACAGGGGGAACGAGCAGTACTTC; clone size: .; J gene: TRBJ2-7; D gene: TRBD1; V gene: TRBV7-3
CDR3 protein: CASSLVVRNEQFF; CDR3 DNA: TGTGCCAGCAGCTTAGTCGTCCGCAATGAGCAGTTCTTC; clone size: .; J gene: TRBJ2-1; D gene: .; V gene: TRBV11-2
CDR3 protein: CASRTGGGTDTQYF; CDR3 DNA: TGTGCCAGCAGAACGGGAGGGGGGACAGATACGCAGTATTTT; clone size: .; J gene: TRBJ2-3; D gene: TRBD2; V gene: TRBV3-1/TRBV3-2
CDR3 protein: CASSDTWTGDGHGYTF; CDR3 DNA: TGCGCCAGCAGTGATACCTGGACAGGGGACGGTCATGGCTACACCTTC; clone size: once; J gene: TRBJ1-2; D gene: TRBD1; V gene: TRBV10-1